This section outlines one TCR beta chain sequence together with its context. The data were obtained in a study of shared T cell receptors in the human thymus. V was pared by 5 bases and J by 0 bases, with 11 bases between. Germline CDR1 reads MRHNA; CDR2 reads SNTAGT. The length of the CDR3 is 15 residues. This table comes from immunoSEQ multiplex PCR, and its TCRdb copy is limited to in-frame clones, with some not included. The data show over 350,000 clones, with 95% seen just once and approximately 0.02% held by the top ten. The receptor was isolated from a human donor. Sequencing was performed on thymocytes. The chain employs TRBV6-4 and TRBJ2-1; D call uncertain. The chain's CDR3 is CASSPRASSYNEQFF. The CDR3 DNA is TGTGCCAGCAGTCCACGGGCCTCCTCCTACAATGAGCAGTTCTTC.